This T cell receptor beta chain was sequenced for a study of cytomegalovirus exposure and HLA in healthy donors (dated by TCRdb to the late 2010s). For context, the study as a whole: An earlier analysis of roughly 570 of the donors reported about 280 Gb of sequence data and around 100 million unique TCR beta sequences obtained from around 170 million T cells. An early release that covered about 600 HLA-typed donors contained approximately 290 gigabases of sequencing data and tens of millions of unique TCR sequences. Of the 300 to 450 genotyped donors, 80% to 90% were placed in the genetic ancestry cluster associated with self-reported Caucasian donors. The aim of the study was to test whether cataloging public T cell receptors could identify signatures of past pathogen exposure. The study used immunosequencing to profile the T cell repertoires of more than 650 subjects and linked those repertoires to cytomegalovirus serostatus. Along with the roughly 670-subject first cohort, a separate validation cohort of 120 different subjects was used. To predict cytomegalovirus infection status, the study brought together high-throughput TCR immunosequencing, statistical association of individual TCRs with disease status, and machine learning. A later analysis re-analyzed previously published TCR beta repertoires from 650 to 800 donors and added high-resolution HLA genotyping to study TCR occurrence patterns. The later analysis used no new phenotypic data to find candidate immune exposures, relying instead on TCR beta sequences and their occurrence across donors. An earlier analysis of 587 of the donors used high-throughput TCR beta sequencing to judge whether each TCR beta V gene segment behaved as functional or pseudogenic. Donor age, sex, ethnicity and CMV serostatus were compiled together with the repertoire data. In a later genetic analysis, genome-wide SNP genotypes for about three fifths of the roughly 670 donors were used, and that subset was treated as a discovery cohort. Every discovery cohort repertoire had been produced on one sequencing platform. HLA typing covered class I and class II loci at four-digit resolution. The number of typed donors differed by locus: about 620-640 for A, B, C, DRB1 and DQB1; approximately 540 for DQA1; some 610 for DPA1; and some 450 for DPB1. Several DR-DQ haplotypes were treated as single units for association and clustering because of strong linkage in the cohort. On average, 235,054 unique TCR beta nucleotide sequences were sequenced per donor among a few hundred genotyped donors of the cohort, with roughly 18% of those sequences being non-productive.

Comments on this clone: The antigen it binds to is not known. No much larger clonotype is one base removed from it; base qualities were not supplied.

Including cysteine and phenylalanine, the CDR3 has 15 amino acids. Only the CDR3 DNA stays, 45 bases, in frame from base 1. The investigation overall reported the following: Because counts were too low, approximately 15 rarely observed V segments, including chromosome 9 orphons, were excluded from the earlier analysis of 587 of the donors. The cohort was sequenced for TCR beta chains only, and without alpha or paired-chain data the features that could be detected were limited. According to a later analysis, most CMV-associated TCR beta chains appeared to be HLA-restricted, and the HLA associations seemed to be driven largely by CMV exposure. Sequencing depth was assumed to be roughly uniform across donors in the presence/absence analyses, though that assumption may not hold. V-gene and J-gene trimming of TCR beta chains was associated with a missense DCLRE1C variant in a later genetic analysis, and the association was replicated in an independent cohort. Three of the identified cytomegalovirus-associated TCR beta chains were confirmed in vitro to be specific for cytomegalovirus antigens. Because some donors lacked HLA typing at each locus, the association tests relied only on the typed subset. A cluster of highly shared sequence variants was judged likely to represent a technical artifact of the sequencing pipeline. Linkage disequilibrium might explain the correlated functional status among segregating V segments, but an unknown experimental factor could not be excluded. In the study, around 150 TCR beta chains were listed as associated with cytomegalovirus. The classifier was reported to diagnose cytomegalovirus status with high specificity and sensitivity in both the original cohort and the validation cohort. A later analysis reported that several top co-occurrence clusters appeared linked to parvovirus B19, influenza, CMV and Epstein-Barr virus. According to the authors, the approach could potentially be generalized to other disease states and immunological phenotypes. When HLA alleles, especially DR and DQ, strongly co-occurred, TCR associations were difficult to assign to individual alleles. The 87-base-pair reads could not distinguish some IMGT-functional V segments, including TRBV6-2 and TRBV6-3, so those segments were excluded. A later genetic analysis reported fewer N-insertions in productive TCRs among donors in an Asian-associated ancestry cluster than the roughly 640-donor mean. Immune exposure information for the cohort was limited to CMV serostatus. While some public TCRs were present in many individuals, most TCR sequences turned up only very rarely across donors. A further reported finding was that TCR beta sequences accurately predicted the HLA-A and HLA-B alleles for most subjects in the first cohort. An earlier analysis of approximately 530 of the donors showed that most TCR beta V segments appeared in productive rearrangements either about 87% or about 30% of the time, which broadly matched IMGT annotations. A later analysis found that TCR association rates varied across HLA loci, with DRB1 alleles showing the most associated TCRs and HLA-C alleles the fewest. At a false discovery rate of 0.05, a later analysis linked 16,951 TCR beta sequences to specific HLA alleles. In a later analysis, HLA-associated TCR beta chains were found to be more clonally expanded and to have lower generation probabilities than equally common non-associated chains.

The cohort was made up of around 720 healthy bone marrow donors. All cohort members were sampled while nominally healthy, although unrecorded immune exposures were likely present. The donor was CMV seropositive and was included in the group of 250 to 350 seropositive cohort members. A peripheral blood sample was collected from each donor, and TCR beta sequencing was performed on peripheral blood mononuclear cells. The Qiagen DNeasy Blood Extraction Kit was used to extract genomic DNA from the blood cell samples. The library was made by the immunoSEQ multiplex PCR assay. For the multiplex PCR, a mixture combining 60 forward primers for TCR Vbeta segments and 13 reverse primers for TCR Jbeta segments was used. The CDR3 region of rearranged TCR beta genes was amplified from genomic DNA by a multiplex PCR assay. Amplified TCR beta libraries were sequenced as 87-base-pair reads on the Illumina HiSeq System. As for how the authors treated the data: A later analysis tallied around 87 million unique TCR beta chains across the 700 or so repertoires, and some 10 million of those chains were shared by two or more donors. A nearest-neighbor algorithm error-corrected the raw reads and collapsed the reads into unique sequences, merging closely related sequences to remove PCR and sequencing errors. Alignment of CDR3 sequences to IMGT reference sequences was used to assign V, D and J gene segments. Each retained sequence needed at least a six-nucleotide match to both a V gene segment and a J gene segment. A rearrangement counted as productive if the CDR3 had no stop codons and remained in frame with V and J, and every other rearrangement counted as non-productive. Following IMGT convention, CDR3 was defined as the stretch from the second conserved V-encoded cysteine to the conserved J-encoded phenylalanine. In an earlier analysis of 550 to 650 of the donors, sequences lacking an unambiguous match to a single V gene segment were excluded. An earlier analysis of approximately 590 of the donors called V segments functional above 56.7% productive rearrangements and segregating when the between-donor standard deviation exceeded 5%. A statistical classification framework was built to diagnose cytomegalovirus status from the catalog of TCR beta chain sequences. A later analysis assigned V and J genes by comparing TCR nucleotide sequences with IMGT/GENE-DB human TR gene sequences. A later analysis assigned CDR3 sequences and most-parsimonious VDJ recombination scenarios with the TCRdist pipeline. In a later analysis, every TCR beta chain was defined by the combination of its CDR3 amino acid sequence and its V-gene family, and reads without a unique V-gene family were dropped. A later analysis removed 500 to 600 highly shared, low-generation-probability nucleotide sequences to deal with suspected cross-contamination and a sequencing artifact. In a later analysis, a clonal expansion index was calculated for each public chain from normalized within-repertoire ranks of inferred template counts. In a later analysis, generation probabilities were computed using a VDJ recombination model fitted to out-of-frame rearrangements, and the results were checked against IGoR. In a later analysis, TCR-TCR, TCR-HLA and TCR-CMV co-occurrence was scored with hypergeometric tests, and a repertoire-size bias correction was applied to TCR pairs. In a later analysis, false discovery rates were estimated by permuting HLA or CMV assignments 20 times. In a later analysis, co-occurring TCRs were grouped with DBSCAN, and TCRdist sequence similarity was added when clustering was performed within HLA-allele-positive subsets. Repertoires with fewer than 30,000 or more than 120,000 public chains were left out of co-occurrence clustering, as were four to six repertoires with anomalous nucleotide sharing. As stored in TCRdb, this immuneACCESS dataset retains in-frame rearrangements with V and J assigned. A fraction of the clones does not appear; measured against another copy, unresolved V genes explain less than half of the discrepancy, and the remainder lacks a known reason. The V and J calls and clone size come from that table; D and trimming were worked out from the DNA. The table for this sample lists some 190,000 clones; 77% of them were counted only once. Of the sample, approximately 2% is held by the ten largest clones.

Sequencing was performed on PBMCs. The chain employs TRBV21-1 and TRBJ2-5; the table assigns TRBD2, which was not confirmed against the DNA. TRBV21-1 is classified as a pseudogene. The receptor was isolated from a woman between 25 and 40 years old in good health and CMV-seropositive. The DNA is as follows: TGTGCCAGCAGCAAAACTAGCGGGAGCTTAGAGACCCAGTACTTC. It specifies CASSKTSGSLETQYF.